Sequencing of this T cell receptor beta chain was carried out in a study of read filtering for tumor transcriptome and immune sequencing. Study conclusions and caveats: Single-read clonotypes: about 81.9% of IR-seq clonotypes (approximately 3.7% of reads), about 70% of RNA-seq clonotypes (roughly 49% of reads). Without single-read clonotypes, shared clonotype proportions correlated more between IR-seq and RNA-seq. Compared with RNA-seq, IR-seq gave much higher clonotype depth and reliability.

Germline-derived CDR1 and CDR2 are MNHEY and SVGAGI. The CDR3 is 14 residues long. J was trimmed by 9 bases and V by 5 bases; bases with no gene match: 7. The library was built from around 380 ng RNA with molecular barcoded adaptors for alpha/delta and beta/gamma chains. MiXCR was run by TCRdb on the reads, yielding one entry per CDR3 protein. The sample lists more than 70,000 distinct CDR3 sequences, 20% to 25% seen once, with roughly an eighth in the top ten. There are many counts of this clonotype. Its antigen remains unknown. This clonotype was obtained from a donor over 35 with multiple myeloma. This chain joins TRBV6-5 and TRBJ2-1, with 10 positions matching TRBD2. Sample: a population of CD138-negative cells sorted from bone marrow. CDR3 protein: CASSNGLAASEQFF. CDR3 DNA sequence: TGTGCCAGCAGTAACGGACTAGCGGCGAGTGAGCAGTTCTTC.